A single sample is the source of the 21 T cell receptor beta chains below, sequenced in a study of metastatic and nonmetastatic thyroid tumors. TCRdb reprocessed the PCR reads using MiXCR. The data contain around 14,000 clones, 24% of them singletons. Nobody among the patients had been given any treatment before thyroid surgery. The specimen sequenced was tumor tissue. Source of these receptors: a female donor with papillary thyroid cancer or a benign thyroid nodule (not recorded which). Some clones in this sample may be carry-over from other donors' samples.

Only one count was recorded for this clone. This rearrangement joins TRBV4-1 to TRBJ2-7; perhaps TRBD2 as D (6 bases). This CDR3 spans 20 amino acids. Trimming pared 0 bases from V and 6 bases from J, leaving 30 bases between. CDR1 is MGHRA, CDR2 YSYEKL, per germline. This chain's CDR3 is CASSQEMVKGRNGLPLEQYF. CDR3 coding DNA: TGCGCCAGCAGCCAAGAGATGGTCAAGGGGAGGAACGGGCTTCCTCTCGAGCAGTACTTC.

The chain combines TRBV20-1 with TRBJ1-2; D remains unclear. This CDR3 spans 13 amino acids. Trimming pared 6 bases from V and 4 bases from J, leaving 15 bases between. Germline CDR1 reads DFQATT; CDR2 reads SNEGSKA (reference sequence). DNA for the CDR3: TGCAGTGCCTTAAGCTGGACCTTCTATGGCTACACCTTC. As protein: CSALSWTFYGYTF.

There are many counts of this clone. CDR3 nucleotides: TGTGCCAGCTCACCCCCTTGGGGGACAGGTACATCCGAGCAGTACTTC. It yields the protein CASSPPWGTGTSEQYF. The V and J genes are TRBV18 and TRBJ2-7; 8 nucleotides match TRBD1. The germline CDR1 and CDR2 sequences are KGHSH and LQKENI. Trimming took 3 bases from V and 6 from J; bases not matched to a gene: 13. The CDR3 length is 16 residues. Variable domain in full (rest from reference TRBV18 and TRBJ2-7): NAGVMQNPRHLVRRRGQEARLRCSPMKGHSHVYWYRQLPEEGLKFMVYLQKENIIDESGMPKERFSAEFPKEGPSILRIQQVVRGDSAAYFCASSPPWGTGTSEQYFGPGTRLTVT.

This rearrangement joins TRBV7-9 to TRBJ2-7; D may be TRBD2 (5 bases). The CDR3 totals 14 residues. V shed 4 bases and J shed 7 bases, with 17 bases lying between them. Germline values: CDR1 SEHNR, CDR2 FQNEAQ (reference sequence). CDR3 bases: TGTGCCAGCAGCTCCTGGGTGGGCAGCGGTGAGCAGTACTTC. As protein: CASSSWVGSGEQYF.

This clone is termed medium-sized (0.01 to 0.1%). The chain recombines TRBV6-1 with TRBJ1-5; D gene ambiguous. The CDR3 sequence is 15 residues long. Trimming stripped 5 bases from V and 2 bases from J, with 13 bases between. Germline loops: CDR1 MNHNS, CDR2 SASEGT. The CDR3 protein is CASSQKGSGNQPQHF. Here the CDR3 DNA reads TGTGCCAGCAGTCAAAAAGGGTCGGGCAATCAGCCCCAGCATTTT.

This clone was seen at least ten times. Other DNA sequences in this specimen translate into the identical CDR3. The chain employs TRBV4-1 and TRBJ2-1, with 7 nucleotides matching TRBD2. The V gene end was trimmed by 4 bases and the J gene end by 5 bases; junction bases not matched to a gene: 2. CDR1 is MGHRA, CDR2 YSYEKL, per germline. The CDR3 runs 13 residues. The chain's CDR3 is CASSLAGNNEQFF. The CDR3 DNA follows: TGCGCCAGCAGCCTAGCGGGCAACAATGAGCAGTTCTTC.

V usage is TRBV20-1 and J usage is TRBJ1-5; D might be TRBD1 (6 bases). The CDR3 is 15 amino acids. V was trimmed by 3 bases and J by 1 base, leaving 13 bases between them. Germline-derived CDR1 and CDR2 are DFQATT and SNEGSKA (reference sequence). The CDR3, as DNA: TGCAGTGCTAGGCGCTCGGGACACAGCAATCAGCCCCAGCATTTT. Translating gives CSARRSGHSNQPQHF.

This clone was detected ten times or more. The rearrangement joins TRBV6-5 to TRBJ2-5; the D gene is possibly TRBD1 (6 bases). CDR1 is MNHEY and CDR2 is SVGAGI in the germline V gene. The V and J ends lost 2 bases and 3 bases respectively, with 7 bases between them. This CDR3 has 13 amino acids. This chain's CDR3 is CASSYGTKETQYF. CDR3 nucleotide sequence: TGTGCCAGCAGTTACGGGACAAAAGAGACCCAGTACTTC.

By share, this clone ranks as medium-sized. The chain uses TRBV6-6 and TRBJ1-1, with D unresolved. V was pared by 0 bases and J by 6 bases, with 8 bases between. The CDR3 runs to 13 residues. CDR1 and CDR2 (germline): MNHNY, SVGAGI (reference sequence). Here the CDR3 DNA reads TGTGCCAGCAGTTACTCATCGGACTCTGAAGCTTTCTTT. It translates to CASSYSSDSEAFF.

This clone was counted a few times. This chain uses TRBV7-9 with TRBJ2-1, with 7 bases fitting TRBD1. Germline V gives CDR1 SEHNR, CDR2 FQNEAQ (reference sequence). The CDR3 length is 12 residues. V lost 1 base, J lost 10 bases, and 1 base stayed unmatched. In nucleotides, the CDR3 is TGTGCCAGCAGCTTAGGGGACAGAGAGCAGTTCTTC. This translates into CASSLGDREQFF.

In its sample, this clone was seen many times. This sequence joins TRBV18 and TRBJ1-1; no reliable D call. The germline CDR1 and CDR2 sequences are KGHSH and LQKENI. Trimming pared 5 bases from V and 0 bases from J, leaving 10 bases between. The CDR3 consists of 14 residues. CDR3 sequence: CASSDKRVNTEAFF. Here the CDR3 DNA reads TGTGCCAGCTCAGACAAAAGGGTGAACACTGAAGCTTTCTTT.

The sample holds many counts of this clone. The rearrangement links TRBV5-6 to TRBJ2-3; tentatively, D is TRBD2 (5 bases). CDR1 and CDR2 from the germline V gene are SGHDT and YYEEEE. The CDR3 contains 14 residues. V gave up 2 bases and J gave up 2 bases, with 9 bases separating them. The CDR3 loop is CASSLLRVTDTQYF. In DNA, the CDR3 is TGTGCCAGCAGCTTATTGCGGGTCACAGATACGCAGTATTTT.

The gene calls are TRBV6-1 and TRBJ2-1; D remains unclear. This CDR3 spans 14 amino acids. Per germline, CDR1 MNHNS and CDR2 SASEGT. V was clipped by 5 bases and J by 7 bases, with 15 bases between them. CDR3 DNA sequence: TGTGCCAGCAGTACCGTTTCGGGCCTAAATGAGCAGTTCTTC. Residues: CASSTVSGLNEQFF.

This clone was recorded a few times. The chain carries TRBV6-2 or TRBV6-3 and TRBJ1-2, with D possibly being TRBD1 (6 bases). The V end was cut by 4 bases, the J end by 4 bases, with 19 bases between. CDR3 length: 16 residues. The germline V gene encodes CDR1 MNHEY and CDR2 SVGEGT. CDR3 loop: CASSSYYETGTYGYTF. CDR3 coding DNA: TGTGCCAGCAGTTCCTACTACGAAACAGGGACCTATGGCTACACCTTC.

The chain joins TRBV6-1 to TRBJ2-1; the D is unclear. CDR1 and CDR2 (germline): MNHNS, SASEGT. The germline V and J ends were trimmed by 0 bases and 4 bases, with 10 bases remaining between them. The CDR3 contains 15 residues. CDR3 DNA: TGTGCCAGCAGTGAAGCAGGAGACCCTTACAATGAGCAGTTCTTC. Translating gives CASSEAGDPYNEQFF.

This chain uses TRBV6-1 with TRBJ2-2, with D possibly called TRBD1 or TRBD2 (5 bases each). The CDR3 length is 17 residues. V was cut by 2 bases and J by 3 bases, with 16 bases left in between. Germline loops: CDR1 MNHNS, CDR2 SASEGT. As DNA, the CDR3 is TGTGCCAGCAGTGAACCGCTTGGGACGAGTTACACCGGGGAGCTGTTTTTT. Amino acids: CASSEPLGTSYTGELFF.

This clone was recorded many times. The rearrangement uses TRBV19 and TRBJ1-1, with D perhaps matching TRBD1 (6 bases). Germline CDR1 is LNHDA and CDR2 is SQIVND (reference sequence). The CDR3 has 18 residues. V shed 0 bases and J shed 1 base, with 18 bases lying between them. The CDR3 nucleotides read TGTGCCAGTAGTATAGATCGAACTCGGACAGCTACGAACACTGAAGCTTTCTTT. Protein: CASSIDRTRTATNTEAFF.

The rearrangement joins TRBV9 to TRBJ2-2; tentatively, D is TRBD2 (5 bases). V was trimmed by 4 bases and J by 4 bases, leaving 11 bases between them. Germline V gene sequence: CDR1 SGDLS, CDR2 YYNGEE. The length of the CDR3 is 14 residues. The CDR3 DNA sequence: TGTGCCAGCAGCCGGGGTGCAGTCACCGGGGAGCTGTTTTTT. Its translation is CASSRGAVTGELFF. Full variable domain (outside the CDR3, taken from reference TRBV9 and TRBJ2-2): DSGVTQTPKHLITATGQRVTLRCSPRSGDLSVYWYQQSLDQGLQFLIQYYNGEERAKGNILERFSAQQFPDLHSELNLSSLELGDSALYFCASSRGAVTGELFFGEGSRLTVL.

V is TRBV20-1 and J is TRBJ2-1; maybe TRBD2 (6 bases). CDR1 is DFQATT, CDR2 SNEGSKA, per germline (reference sequence). Trimming cost V 1 base and J 3 bases, with 10 bases left between them. The CDR3 loop spans 14 amino acids. Here the CDR3 reads CSARVMTSYNEQFF. The CDR3 nucleotides read TGCAGTGCTAGAGTTATGACTAGCTACAATGAGCAGTTCTTC.

In its sample, this clone was seen many times. The chain links TRBV14 to TRBJ1-4, with D unclear. The CDR3 extends over 15 amino acids. V lost 0 bases and J lost 3, with 8 bases in between. Germline CDR1 reads SGHDN; CDR2 reads FVKESK. CDR3 in amino acids: CASSQDYGSNEKLFF. DNA of the CDR3: TGTGCCAGCAGCCAAGACTACGGATCTAATGAAAAACTGTTTTTT.

Comment on this clone: An end of the junction does not agree with germline; a read error may underlie this. This rearrangement joins TRBV28 to TRBJ1-2, with D unresolved. This CDR3 contains 12 residues. In germline, CDR1 is MDHEN, CDR2 SYDVKM. The CDR3 region has the DNA TGTGCCAGCAGTTTATTGACCTATGGCTGCACCTTC. Translation: CASSLLTYGCTF.